The 17 T cell receptor beta chains given below trace back to one sample, sequenced in a study of beta chain features in type 1 diabetes. Sequenced material consisted of expressed TCRB transcripts (all of the isolated RNA was reverse transcribed). Assay: immunoSEQ multiplex PCR; the TCRdb copy retains only in-frame clones and omits some. Of more than 20,000 clones listed, approximately 70% were seen once; the top ten hold 2% to 2.5%. Sequencing was done on a sample of Tregs from blood. The receptors were sampled from a woman aged 40 to 55 in good health.

The CDR3 spells CASSRAGGTTNEKLFF. The CDR3 bases are TGCGCCAGCAGCCGGGCAGGGGGAACAACTAATGAAAAACTGTTTTTT. This chain links TRBV4-3 with TRBJ1-4; 7 bases are a match to TRBD1. The length of the CDR3 is 16 residues. Germline lookup yields CDR1 LGHNA and CDR2 YSLEER. With V trimmed by 4 bases and J by 0 bases, 5 bases remained unmatched.

The chain links TRBV18 to TRBJ1-2; no clear D. CDR3 length: 12 amino acids. Trimming removed 3 bases from V and 7 bases from J, with 9 bases in between. Looked up from germline, CDR1 is KGHSH and CDR2 is LQKENI. The CDR3 protein is CASSPGSSGYTF. For the CDR3, the DNA is TGTGCCAGCTCACCGGGCAGTAGTGGCTACACCTTC.

This clone has only a few counts. CDR3: CASSPSQDTQYF. CDR3 in DNA: TGTGCCAGCAGTCCTAGCCAGGATACGCAGTATTTT. The rearrangement links TRBV2 to TRBJ2-3; a weak D match, TRBD2 (5 bases). Germline CDR1 reads SNHLY; CDR2 reads FYNNEI. The CDR3 is 12 amino acids. Trimming pared 5 bases from V and 6 bases from J, leaving 9 bases between.

For this clone: This sample also contains other DNA sequences that code for the same CDR3. This chain connects TRBV19 to TRBJ2-7; 9 bases match TRBD1. Per germline, CDR1 LNHDA and CDR2 SQIVND (reference sequence). CDR3 size: 15 residues. V lost 9 bases to trimming and J lost 4 bases; unmatched junction nucleotides: 13. The CDR3 reads CASSLLGTGSYEQYF. For the CDR3, the DNA is TGTGCCAGCAGTCTGCTGGGGACAGGGTCTTACGAGCAGTACTTC.

The chain links TRBV29-1 to TRBJ1-4; D remains unclear. Trimming removed 4 bases at V and 5 bases at J, with 11 bases between. Germline V gene lookup returns CDR1 SQVTM and CDR2 ANQGSEA. The CDR3 extends over 13 amino acids. CDR3 DNA: TGCAGCGTTGGTGAGGGTAGAAATGAAAAACTGTTTTTT. This sequence encodes CSVGEGRNEKLFF.

As for this clone: One end of the junction varies from germline; a read error may be responsible. This chain links TRBV5-1 with TRBJ2-5; D gene uncertain. The germline gives CDR1 SGHRS, CDR2 YFSETQ. The length of the CDR3 is 15 residues. In nucleotides, the CDR3 is TGCGTCAGCAGCTCACTTCTCGGAGCGCAAGAGACCCAGTACTTC. Its translation is CVSSSLLGAQETQYF.

This rearrangement joins TRBV5-1 to TRBJ2-2, with TRBD2 identical over 7 bases. This CDR3 has 17 amino acids. Unmatched junction bases numbered 7, after V lost 0 bases and J lost 2 bases. Germline assignment: CDR1 SGHRS and CDR2 YFSETQ. The DNA of the CDR3 is TGCGCCAGCAGCTTGGGAGCGGGATGGGTAAACACCGGGGAGCTGTTTTTT. Translation gives CASSLGAGWVNTGELFF.

Details on this clone: Germline is not matched at one junction end, which may reflect a read error. Other nucleotide sequences in the sample specify the same CDR3. The rearrangement uses TRBV5-4 and TRBJ2-5; 8 bases agree with TRBD1. The CDR3 runs to 13 residues. Germline V gene lookup returns CDR1 SGHNT and CDR2 YYREEE (reference sequence). The CDR3 reads CASSLDRAETQYF. DNA of the CDR3: TGTGCCAGCAGCCTGGACAGGGCGGAGACTCAGTACTTC. Drawing the rest from reference TRBV5-4 and TRBJ2-5, the complete variable domain is ETGVTQSPTHLIKTRGQQVTLRCSSQSGHNTVSWYQQALGQGPQFIFQYYREEENGRGNFPPRFSGLQFPNYSSELNVNALELDDSALYLCASSLDRAETQYFGPGTRLLVL.

The CDR3 sequence: CASSGGGSLGTQYF. In DNA, the CDR3 is TGTGCCAGCAGCGGGGGGGGGAGCCTTGGGACCCAGTACTTC. The gene calls are TRBV7-9 and TRBJ2-5; the match to TRBD2 covers 7 bases. The V segment lost 5 bases and the J segment 7 bases; nucleotides outside the gene matches: 10. Per germline, CDR1 SEHNR and CDR2 FQNEAQ (reference sequence). This CDR3 comprises 14 residues.

In regard to this clone: Sequence at one end of the junction differs from germline and may be a read error. The chain employs TRBV7-7 and TRBJ2-3; D gene uncertain. The germline V gene encodes CDR1 SSHAT and CDR2 FNYEAQ (reference sequence). CDR3 length equals 13 residues. The CDR3 protein is CASSFEPTDTQYF. The CDR3 nucleotides read TGTGCTAGCAGCTTCGAGCCCACAGATACGCAGTATTTT.

This clone was seen a few times. The chain uses TRBV11-2 and TRBJ2-5, with a possible D match to TRBD2 (7 bases). With 1 base removed from V and 4 bases from J, the gap between germline ends came to 16 bases. Per germline, CDR1 SGHAT and CDR2 FQNNGV. CDR3 size: 16 residues. DNA of the CDR3: TGTGCCAGCAGCTTAGTTCCGACGGGGGGCCGAGAGACCCAGTACTTC. Translating gives CASSLVPTGGRETQYF.

V and J are TRBV5-1 and TRBJ1-1; TRBD1 is a possible D gene (6 bases). The CDR3 covers 11 residues. Trimming shortened V by 2 bases and J by 9 bases, and 8 bases separated the two germline ends. Germline CDR1 SGHRS, CDR2 YFSETQ. This CDR3 reads CASSLTGKAFF. The CDR3 bases are TGCGCCAGCAGCTTAACAGGGAAAGCTTTCTTT.

The rearrangement uses TRBV18 and TRBJ1-4; D not resolved. V gave up 1 base and J gave up 4 bases, with 7 bases separating them. Germline V gene data show CDR1 as KGHSH and CDR2 as LQKENI. The CDR3 runs 14 residues. The CDR3 DNA reads as TGTGCCAGCTCACCACGGCCAGATAATGAAAAACTGTTTTTT. Residues: CASSPRPDNEKLFF.

The V and J genes are TRBV7-8 and TRBJ2-1; weak D call: TRBD1 (6 bases). Germline V lookup: CDR1 SGHVS, CDR2 FQNEAQ. V lost 3 bases and J 3 bases, leaving 9 bases between the germline ends. The CDR3 runs to 14 residues. The CDR3 DNA reads as TGTGCCAGCAGCTTCAGACAGGACTACAATGAGCAGTTCTTC. Translation: CASSFRQDYNEQFF.

The J gene is TRBJ2-5, the V gene TRBV10-3, with 8 nucleotides matching TRBD2. V shed 0 bases, J shed 5 bases, and the junction held 11 bases outside the gene matches. The germline CDR1 and CDR2 sequences are ENHRY and SYGVKD. CDR3 length: 17 amino acids. CDR3 sequence: CAISESLGTRVQETQYF. The CDR3 bases are TGTGCCATCAGTGAGTCTCTAGGGACTAGAGTGCAGGAGACCCAGTACTTC.

The chain couples TRBV29-1 to TRBJ1-1; D call uncertain. The CDR3 extends over 14 amino acids. V was clipped by 1 base and J by 5 bases, with 14 bases between them. The germline gives CDR1 SQVTM, CDR2 ANQGSEA. CDR3 DNA: TGCAGCGTTGAAGTAAGTGCGGGCTTGACTGAAGCTTTCTTT. It encodes CSVEVSAGLTEAFF. The variable domain in full, with the rest retrieved from reference TRBV29-1 and TRBJ1-1, is SAVISQKPSRDICQRGTSLTIQCQVDSQVTMMFWYRQQPGQSLTLIATANQGSEATYESGFVIDKFPISRPNLTFSTLTVSNMSPEDSSIYLCSVEVSAGLTEAFFGQGTRLTVV.

The chain is built from TRBV7-2 and TRBJ2-3; the match to TRBD1 covers 8 bases. J lost 8 bases, V lost 1 base, and 8 bases had no gene match. This CDR3 region has 15 residues. The germline gives CDR1 SGHTA, CDR2 FQGNSA. The CDR3 here is CASSLEPQGAFTQYF. The CDR3 DNA is TGTGCCAGCAGCTTAGAACCCCAGGGGGCATTTACGCAGTATTTT. The full variable domain, in which reference TRBV7-2 and TRBJ2-3 provide the parts outside the CDR3, is GAGVSQSPSNKVTEKGKDVELRCDPISGHTALYWYRQSLGQGLEFLIYFQGNSAPDKSGLPSDRFSAERTGGSVSTLTIQRTQQEDSAVYLCASSLEPQGAFTQYFGPGTRLTVL.